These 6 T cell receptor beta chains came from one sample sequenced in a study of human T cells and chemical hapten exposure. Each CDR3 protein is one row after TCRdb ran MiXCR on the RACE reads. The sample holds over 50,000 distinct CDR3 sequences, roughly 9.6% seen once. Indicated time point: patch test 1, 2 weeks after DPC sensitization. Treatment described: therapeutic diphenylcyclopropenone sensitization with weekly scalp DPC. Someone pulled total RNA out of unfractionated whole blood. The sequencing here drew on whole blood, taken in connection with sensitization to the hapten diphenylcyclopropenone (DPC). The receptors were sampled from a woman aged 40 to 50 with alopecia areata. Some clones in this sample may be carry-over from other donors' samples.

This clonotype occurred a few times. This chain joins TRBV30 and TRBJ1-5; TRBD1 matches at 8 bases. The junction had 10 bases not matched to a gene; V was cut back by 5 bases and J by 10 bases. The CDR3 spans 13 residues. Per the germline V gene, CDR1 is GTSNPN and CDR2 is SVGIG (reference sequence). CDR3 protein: CAWATGGGSPQHF. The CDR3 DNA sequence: TGTGCCTGGGCCACAGGGGGGGGAAGTCCCCAGCATTTT. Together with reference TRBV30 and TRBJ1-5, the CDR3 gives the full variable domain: SQTIHQWPATLVQPVGSPLSLECTVEGTSNPNLYWYRQAAGRGLQLLFYSVGIGQISSEVPQNLSASRPQDRQFILSSKKLLLSDSGFYLCAWATGGGSPQHFGDGTRLSIL.

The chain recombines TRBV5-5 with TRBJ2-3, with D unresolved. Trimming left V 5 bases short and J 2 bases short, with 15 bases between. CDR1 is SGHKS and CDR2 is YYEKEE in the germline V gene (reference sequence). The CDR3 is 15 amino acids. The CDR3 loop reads CASSDWSSNTDTQYF. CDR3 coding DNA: TGTGCCAGCAGTGATTGGAGCTCCAACACAGATACGCAGTATTTT.

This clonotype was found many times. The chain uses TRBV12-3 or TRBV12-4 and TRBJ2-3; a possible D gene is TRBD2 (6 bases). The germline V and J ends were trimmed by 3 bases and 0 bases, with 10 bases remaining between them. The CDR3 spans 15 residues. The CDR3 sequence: CASSFYGTSTDTQYF. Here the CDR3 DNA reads TGTGCCAGCAGTTTCTACGGGACTAGCACAGATACGCAGTATTTT.

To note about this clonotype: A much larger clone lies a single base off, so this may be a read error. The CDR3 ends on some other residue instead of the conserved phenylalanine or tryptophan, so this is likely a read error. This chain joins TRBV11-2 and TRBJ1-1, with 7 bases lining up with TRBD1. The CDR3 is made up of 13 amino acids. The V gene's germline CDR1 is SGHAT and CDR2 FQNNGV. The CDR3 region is CASSLEDRWQAFL. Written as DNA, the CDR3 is TGTGCCAGCAGCCTAGAGGACAGGTGGCAAGCTTTCTTA.

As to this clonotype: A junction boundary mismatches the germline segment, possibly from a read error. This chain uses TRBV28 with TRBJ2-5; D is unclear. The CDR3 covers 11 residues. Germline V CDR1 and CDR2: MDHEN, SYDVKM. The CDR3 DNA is TGTGCCGGCAGTAATAGAGAGACCCAGTACTTC. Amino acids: CAGSNRETQYF. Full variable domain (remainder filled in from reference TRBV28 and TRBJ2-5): DVKVTQSSRYLVKRTGEKVFLECVQDMDHENMFWYRQDPGLGLRLIYFSYDVKMKEKGDIPEGYSVSREKKERFSLILESASTNQTSMYLCAGSNRETQYFGPGTRLLVL.

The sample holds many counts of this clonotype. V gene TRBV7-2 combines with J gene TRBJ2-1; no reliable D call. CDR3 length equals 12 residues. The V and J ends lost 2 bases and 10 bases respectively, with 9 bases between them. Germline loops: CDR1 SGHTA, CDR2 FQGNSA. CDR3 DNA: TGTGCCAGCAGCTTAAGCGTACCAGAGCAGTTCTTC. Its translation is CASSLSVPEQFF. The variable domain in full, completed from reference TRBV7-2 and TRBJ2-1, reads GAGVSQSPSNKVTEKGKDVELRCDPISGHTALYWYRQSLGQGLEFLIYFQGNSAPDKSGLPSDRFSAERTGGSVSTLTIQRTQQEDSAVYLCASSLSVPEQFFGPGTRLTVL.